The 14 T cell receptor beta chains presented below share a single source sample, sequenced in a study of T cells in Graves' hyperthyroidism and ophthalmopathy. Authors of the study amplified TCR beta CDR3 regions from RNA transcripts. A set of HTBI primers served as the primers for a first-round RT-PCR of the TCR CDR3. TCRdb re-analysed the multiplex PCR reads in MiXCR, keeping a single row per CDR3 protein. The data contain 300,000 or so distinct CDR3 sequences, around 20% of them singletons. Sequencing used blood. These receptors were collected from a woman between 50 and 59 years old with Graves' hyperthyroidism.

This clonotype has ten or more counts. This rearrangement joins TRBV6-2 or TRBV6-3 to TRBJ2-7; 7 positions match TRBD2. The trim removed 6 bases at V and 7 bases at J, leaving 15 bases unmatched. CDR3 length: 15 amino acids. Germline V gene data show CDR1 as MNHEY and CDR2 as SVGEGT. CDR3 protein: CASSNRDYPLREQYF. The DNA of the CDR3 is TGTGCCAGCAGCAACCGGGACTACCCTCTTAGGGAGCAGTACTTC.

This clonotype was recorded at least ten times. The chain is built from TRBV7-9 and TRBJ2-1; D might be TRBD2 (5 bases). Germline assignment: CDR1 SEHNR and CDR2 FQNEAQ (reference sequence). V dropped 7 bases and J dropped 10 bases, with 20 bases sitting between them. This CDR3 comprises 14 residues. The CDR3 spells CASTSSSIATEQFF. CDR3 coding DNA: TGTGCCAGCACCTCAAGTTCTATAGCGACAGAGCAGTTCTTC. The variable domain in full, with the rest retrieved from reference TRBV7-9 and TRBJ2-1, is DTGVSQNPRHKITKRGQNVTFRCDPISEHNRLYWYRQTLGQGPEFLTYFQNEAQLEKSRLLSDRFSAERPKGSFSTLEIQRTEQGDSAMYLCASTSSSIATEQFFGPGTRLTVL.

This clonotype has a count of ten or more. J is TRBJ2-7 and V is TRBV5-1; D remains ambiguous. Germline V gives CDR1 SGHRS, CDR2 YFSETQ. V lost 0 bases and J 6 bases, leaving 7 bases between the germline ends. This CDR3 has 12 residues. This CDR3 is CASSLADSEQYF. The CDR3 DNA reads as TGCGCCAGCAGCTTGGCCGATAGCGAGCAGTACTTC.

This clonotype appeared a few times. The rearrangement links TRBV4-1 to TRBJ1-2, with 8 bases identical to TRBD1. The junction had 7 bases not matched to a gene; V was cut back by 2 bases and J by 5 bases. The CDR3 has 15 residues. The V gene's germline CDR1 is MGHRA and CDR2 YSYEKL. CDR3 region: CASSQLDRDGYGYTF. CDR3 sequence (DNA): TGCGCCAGCAGCCAACTGGACAGGGATGGGTATGGCTACACCTTC.

This clonotype was detected many times. The chain combines TRBV7-8 with TRBJ2-1, with D perhaps TRBD1 or TRBD2 (6 bases each). V lost 2 bases, J lost 8 bases, and 22 bases lay in between. The CDR3 runs to 17 residues. Per the germline V gene, CDR1 is SGHVS and CDR2 is FQNEAQ. The CDR3 coding sequence is TGTGCCAGCAGCTTAACTGAGGAGACAGGACTAATTGATGAGCAGTTCTTC. Translation: CASSLTEETGLIDEQFF.

This clonotype has only a few counts. The rearrangement joins TRBV12-3 or TRBV12-4 to TRBJ2-3, with D possibly matching TRBD1 (5 bases). V was cut by 7 bases and J by 13 bases, with 27 bases left in between. This CDR3 contains 15 residues. CDR3 loop: CASMGYRPAQIQEYF. As DNA, the CDR3 is TGTGCCAGCATGGGGTATAGGCCCGCACAGATACAGGAGTATTTT.

The CDR3 sequence is CASSLAGQGEKLFF. The DNA for the CDR3 is TGCGCCAGCAGCTTGGCCGGACAGGGTGAAAAACTGTTTTTT. The chain is built from TRBV5-1 and TRBJ1-4; 8 bases are a match to TRBD1. Germline-derived CDR1 and CDR2 are SGHRS and YFSETQ. This CDR3 is 14 amino acids long. Trimming took 0 bases from V and 7 from J; bases not matched to a gene: 2.

This clonotype was counted many times. This chain links TRBV28 with TRBJ2-1; TRBD2 aligns across 10 bases. The germline V gene has CDR1 MDHEN and CDR2 SYDVKM. V gave up 2 bases and J gave up 8 bases; unmatched junction bases: 12. The CDR3 loop spans 17 amino acids. This CDR3 reads CASSLLKTSGKRDEQFF. The CDR3, as DNA: TGTGCCAGCAGTTTACTTAAAACTAGCGGGAAAAGGGATGAGCAGTTCTTC. Complete variable domain (other parts from reference TRBV28 and TRBJ2-1): DVKVTQSSRYLVKRTGEKVFLECVQDMDHENMFWYRQDPGLGLRLIYFSYDVKMKEKGDIPEGYSVSREKKERFSLILESASTNQTSMYLCASSLLKTSGKRDEQFFGPGTRLTVL.

This clonotype was counted at least ten times. The rearrangement links TRBV5-1 to TRBJ2-1; D is ambiguous. The V end was cut by 1 base, the J end by 6 bases, with 17 bases between. In germline, CDR1 is SGHRS, CDR2 YFSETQ. The CDR3 loop spans 16 amino acids. The CDR3 nucleotides read TGCGCCAGCAGCTTGACCTTAGCCCCGACGAGCAATGAGCAGTTCTTC. Translating gives CASSLTLAPTSNEQFF. Full variable domain (outside the CDR3, taken from reference TRBV5-1 and TRBJ2-1): KAGVTQTPRYLIKTRGQQVTLSCSPISGHRSVSWYQQTPGQGLQFLFEYFSETQRNKGNFPGRFSGRQFSNSRSEMNVSTLELGDSALYLCASSLTLAPTSNEQFFGPGTRLTVL.

V gene TRBV27 combines with J gene TRBJ1-5; D gene uncertain. Deletions cut 2 bases from V and 0 bases from J, with 8 bases between. This CDR3 spans 15 amino acids. From germline, CDR1 is MNHEY and CDR2 SMNVEV (reference sequence). CDR3 residues: CASSLKRDSNQPQHF. For the CDR3, the DNA is TGTGCCAGCAGTTTAAAAAGGGATAGCAATCAGCCCCAGCATTTT.

At least ten counts were recorded for this clonotype. This chain joins TRBV11-2 and TRBJ2-5; D unresolved. Deletions cut 9 bases from V and 7 bases from J, with 12 bases between. Germline V gives CDR1 SGHAT, CDR2 FQNNGV. The CDR3 has 11 amino acids. Written as DNA, the CDR3 is TGTGCCAGTGGCCTCGGTGGGACCCAGTACTTC. Its translation is CASGLGGTQYF. The entire variable domain, with the rest obtained from reference TRBV11-2 and TRBJ2-5, is as follows: EAGVAQSPRYKIIEKRQSVAFWCNPISGHATLYWYQQILGQGPKLLIQFQNNGVVDDSQLPKDRFSAERLKGVDSTLKIQPAKLEDSAVYLCASGLGGTQYFGPGTRLLVL.

The chain has TRBV6-2 or TRBV6-3 and TRBJ1-5, with TRBD1 matching over 8 bases. CDR3 size: 15 residues. CDR1 is MNHEY and CDR2 is SVGEGT in the germline V gene. V lost 6 bases to trimming and J lost 0 bases; unmatched junction nucleotides: 4. In nucleotides, the CDR3 is TGTGCCAGCAGGCCCAGGGGGCTTAGCAATCAGCCCCAGCATTTT. Amino acids: CASRPRGLSNQPQHF.

This clonotype was counted many times. The V and J genes are TRBV5-6 and TRBJ2-7; D uncertain. This CDR3 comprises 12 residues. V was cut by 6 bases and J by 7 bases, with 14 bases left in between. The germline gives CDR1 SGHDT, CDR2 YYEEEE. As DNA, the CDR3 is TGTGCCAGCACCTCGGCCTTGGGGGAGCAGTACTTC. This encodes CASTSALGEQYF.

Details on this clonotype: This is likely a read error, given that the CDR3 carries no conserved phenylalanine or tryptophan at its end. The chain has TRBV12-3 or TRBV12-4 and TRBJ1-2; 8 bases map to TRBD1. Unmatched junction bases numbered 4, after V lost 6 bases and J lost 4 bases. The CDR3 runs 13 residues. The CDR3 spells CASRTDRAYGYTL. CDR3 DNA: TGTGCCAGCAGAACGGACAGGGCCTATGGCTACACCCTC.